This is a list of T cell receptor beta chains from one sample in a study of long-term antiretroviral therapy in people with HIV. TCRdb keeps only in-frame clones here, not all; method: immunoSEQ multiplex PCR. The data hold 25,000 to 35,000 clones, with around nine tenths observed a single time. The material was unsorted PBMCs, obtained 1.8 years after starting antiretroviral therapy. Receptors originate from a woman aged 18-29 years with HIV. CDR3s include the opening cysteine and the closing phenylalanine or tryptophan. D genes are given only for firm matches. The size of a clone is reported for some rows only, either as once, few or many, or as a class for expanded clones.

J	size	V	D	CDR3	DNA
TRBJ2-5	NA	TRBV7-2	TRBD2	CASSLGLAGGVQETQYF	TGTGCCAGCAGCTTAGGACTAGCGGGAGGAGTCCAAGAGACCCAGTACTTC
TRBJ1-2	NA	TRBV2	NA	CASNRTSKYGYTF	TGTGCCAGCAACCGCACATCTAAGTATGGCTACACCTTC
TRBJ2-7	NA	TRBV6-5	NA	CASTSGSRSYEQYF	TGTGCCAGCACCTCGGGCTCCCGCTCCTACGAGCAGTACTTC
TRBJ2-5	NA	TRBV7-9	NA	CASSFDHRGETQYF	TGTGCCAGCAGCTTCGATCACCGGGGCGAGACCCAGTACTTC
TRBJ2-7	NA	TRBV7-2	TRBD1	CASSLRQGEQYF	TGTGCCAGCAGCTTAAGACAGGGCGAGCAGTACTTC
TRBJ2-6	NA	TRBV18	NA	CASSPRTATSGANVLTF	TGTGCCAGCTCACCCCGGACAGCAACCTCTGGGGCCAACGTCCTGACTTTC
TRBJ2-1	NA	TRBV7-2	NA	CASSLAYNEQFF	TGTGCCAGCAGCTTAGCGTACAATGAGCAGTTCTTC
TRBJ2-3	NA	TRBV5-1	NA	CASSLLIKGTDTQYF	TGCGCCAGCAGCTTATTAATAAAGGGCACAGATACGCAGTATTTT
TRBJ1-2	NA	TRBV21-1	NA	CASSRGVEGYGYTF	TGTGCCAGCAGCCGCGGTGTAGAGGGCTATGGCTACACCTTC
TRBJ2-5	NA	TRBV4-2	TRBD1	CASSPENRGSEETQYF	TGTGCCAGCAGCCCGGAAAACAGGGGGTCGGAAGAGACCCAGTACTTC
TRBJ2-1	NA	TRBV28	TRBD1	CASSPTGDSYNEQFF	TGTGCCAGCAGTCCGACAGGGGACTCCTACAATGAGCAGTTCTTC
TRBJ1-2	NA	TRBV11-1	NA	CASSLVTAFNGYTF	TGTGCCAGCAGCTTAGTCACAGCCTTTAATGGCTACACCTTC
TRBJ2-5	few	TRBV7-9	TRBD2	CASSLGGGQETQYF	TGTGCCAGCAGCTTAGGCGGGGGCCAAGAGACCCAGTACTTC
TRBJ2-7	NA	TRBV19	TRBD2	CASSIAIAGAFEQYF	TGTGCCAGTAGTATAGCAATAGCGGGAGCGTTCGAGCAGTACTTC
TRBJ2-3	NA	TRBV5-4	NA	CASSLRGPLLSTDTQYF	TGTGCCAGCAGCCTCCGAGGGCCCCTCCTTTCCACAGATACGCAGTATTTT
TRBJ2-7	once	TRBV19	TRBD2	CASRTSGSSYEQYF	TGTGCCAGTAGGACTAGCGGGAGCTCCTACGAGCAGTACTTC
TRBJ1-4	once	TRBV4-3	NA	CASSQDITSRMGELFF	TGCGCCAGCAGCCAAGATATTACGTCGAGGATGGGTGAACTGTTTTTT
TRBJ1-5	few	TRBV10-1	NA	CASSGGRNQPQHF	TGCGCCAGCAGTGGCGGCCGGAATCAGCCCCAGCATTTT
TRBJ2-7	once	TRBV4-1	NA	CASSPTSGYGHEQYF	TGCGCCAGCAGCCCAACCTCAGGGTACGGGCACGAGCAGTACTTC
TRBJ2-5	NA	TRBV5-6	NA	CASSLALTGTQETQYF	TGTGCCAGCAGCTTGGCCCTAACGGGGACCCAAGAGACCCAGTACTTC
TRBJ1-1	NA	TRBV7-6	NA	CASSLARGNTEAFF	TGTGCCAGCAGCTTAGCGCGGGGGAACACTGAAGCTTTCTTT
TRBJ2-4	NA	TRBV19	TRBD2	CASSTPRAGAKNIQYF	TGTGCCAGTAGTACCCCGAGAGCGGGGGCCAAAAACATTCAGTACTTC
TRBJ1-2	NA	TRBV28	NA	CASSFGIYGYTF	TGTGCCAGCAGCTTTGGAATCTATGGCTACACCTTC
TRBJ2-1	NA	TRBV5-6	TRBD2	CASSLVDDRDYYEQFF	TGTGCCAGCAGCTTGGTGGACGACCGGGACTACTATGAGCAGTTCTTC
TRBJ2-7	NA	TRBV6-6	TRBD1	CASRDEDRAGYEQYF	TGTGCCAGCAGAGACGAAGACAGGGCGGGCTACGAGCAGTACTTC
TRBJ2-2	NA	TRBV9	NA	CASSVESNGGELFF	TGTGCCAGCAGCGTAGAATCTAATGGCGGGGAGCTGTTTTTT
TRBJ2-3	NA	TRBV27	NA	CASSLYPRRRSTDTQYF	TGTGCCAGCAGTTTATATCCCCGTCGGAGAAGCACAGATACGCAGTATTTT
TRBJ2-7	NA	TRBV6-5	TRBD2	CASSYPPGTSGRRYF	TGTGCCAGCAGTTACCCCCCCGGGACTAGCGGGAGACGGTACTTC
TRBJ2-1	NA	TRBV7-3	NA	CASGNFGVKQFF	TGTGCCAGCGGTAATTTCGGCGTTAAGCAGTTCTTC
TRBJ1-2	NA	TRBV28	NA	CASRLGGSNYGYTF	TGTGCCAGCAGACTTGGCGGGAGTAACTATGGCTACACCTTC
TRBJ2-7	NA	TRBV4-3	NA	CASSQESGYYEQYF	TGCGCCAGCAGCCAAGAATCAGGGTACTACGAGCAGTACTTC
TRBJ2-5	NA	TRBV9	TRBD2	CASSGGASGRETQYF	TGTGCCAGCAGCGGGGGGGCTAGCGGGAGGGAGACCCAGTACTTC
TRBJ2-7	NA	TRBV18	NA	CASSPHNRVGNRGQYF	TGTGCCAGCTCACCACATAACAGGGTCGGGAACCGAGGGCAGTACTTC
TRBJ2-7	NA	TRBV7-8	NA	CASSPGQGPSYEQYF	TGTGCCAGCAGCCCGGGGCAGGGTCCCTCCTACGAGCAGTACTTC
TRBJ1-2	NA	TRBV15	NA	CATSKKSGQTHGYTF	TGTGCCACCAGCAAGAAGTCCGGGCAGACCCATGGCTACACCTTC
TRBJ1-1	medium-sized	TRBV11-2	NA	CASSLGQSEAFF	TGTGCCAGCAGCTTGGGGCAATCTGAAGCTTTCTTT
TRBJ2-7	NA	TRBV14	TRBD1	CASSQLTGVSYEQYF	TGTGCCAGCAGCCAACTGACAGGGGTCTCCTACGAGCAGTACTTC
TRBJ2-6	NA	TRBV11-1	NA	CASSPLEAGANVLTF	TGTGCCAGCAGCCCCCTGGAAGCTGGGGCCAACGTCCTGACTTTC
TRBJ2-7	NA	TRBV11-2	TRBD2	CASSSGAPGGNEQYF	TGTGCCAGCAGCTCGGGGGCCCCGGGAGGGAACGAGCAGTACTTC
TRBJ2-1	NA	TRBV19	NA	CASSMTGNNEQFF	TGTGCCAGTAGTATGACCGGCAACAATGAGCAGTTCTTC
TRBJ1-5	NA	TRBV28	NA	CASSLGGRGSNQPQHF	TGTGCCAGCAGTTTAGGGGGGAGGGGTAGCAATCAGCCCCAGCATTTT
TRBJ2-6	NA	TRBV29-1	TRBD1	CSVDPGDRARSGANVLTF	TGCAGCGTTGACCCTGGGGACAGGGCACGCTCTGGGGCCAACGTCCTGACTTTC
TRBJ1-1	NA	TRBV6-4	NA	CASSESMNTEAFF	TGTGCCAGCAGTGAATCAATGAACACTGAAGCTTTCTTT
TRBJ2-7	NA	TRBV11-1	TRBD2	CASSQARLAGVYEQYF	TGTGCCAGCAGTCAAGCCCGACTAGCGGGAGTCTACGAGCAGTACTTC
TRBJ2-7	NA	TRBV7-9	NA	CASSLTGASYEQYF	TGTGCCAGCAGCTTAACGGGGGCCAGCTACGAGCAGTACTTC
TRBJ2-2	NA	TRBV6-4	NA	CASSDWGRGNTGELFF	TGTGCCAGCAGTGACTGGGGCAGGGGGAACACCGGGGAGCTGTTTTTT
TRBJ2-7	NA	TRBV7-9	NA	CASSLILQDEQYF	TGTGCCAGCAGCTTAATTCTCCAGGACGAGCAGTACTTC
TRBJ1-2	once	TRBV19	TRBD1	CASTPTGQGYGYTF	TGTGCCTCTACCCCAACGGGACAGGGTTATGGCTACACCTTC